The TCR beta chain under discussion was sequenced for a study of persistence of HIV-infected CD4 T cells. The CDR3 is 16 amino acids. CDR1 is MNHEY and CDR2 is SVGAGI in the germline V gene. V lost 2 bases to trimming and J lost 1 base, with 13 bases between them. As to this clone: The antigen remains undetermined.

The immunoSEQ assay was version 4, run in survey mode. Repertoires were generated with immunoSEQ multiplex PCR, while TCRdb's copy carries only in-frame clones and drops some. The table has roughly 48,000 clones, about 87% seen once. This nonspecific control used anti-CD3/anti-CD28 bead stimulation of CD4+ T cells. Sorting selected CD4+ T cells upregulating both CD40 ligand and CD69. These HIV-1-infected adults initiated suppressive ART in chronic infection. This receptor was obtained from an adult woman with HIV who was CMV-seropositive. The chain recombines TRBV6-5 with TRBJ2-3, with TRBD2 as a possible D gene (6 bases). The sample in question was CD4+ T cells sorted from PBMCs after approximately 19-hour stimulation, obtained from a patient who received antiretroviral therapy. CDR3 coding DNA: TGTGCCAGCAGTTACGTTCGGGGGTTAGGCACAGATACGCAGTATTTT. Amino acid sequence: CASSYVRGLGTDTQYF.